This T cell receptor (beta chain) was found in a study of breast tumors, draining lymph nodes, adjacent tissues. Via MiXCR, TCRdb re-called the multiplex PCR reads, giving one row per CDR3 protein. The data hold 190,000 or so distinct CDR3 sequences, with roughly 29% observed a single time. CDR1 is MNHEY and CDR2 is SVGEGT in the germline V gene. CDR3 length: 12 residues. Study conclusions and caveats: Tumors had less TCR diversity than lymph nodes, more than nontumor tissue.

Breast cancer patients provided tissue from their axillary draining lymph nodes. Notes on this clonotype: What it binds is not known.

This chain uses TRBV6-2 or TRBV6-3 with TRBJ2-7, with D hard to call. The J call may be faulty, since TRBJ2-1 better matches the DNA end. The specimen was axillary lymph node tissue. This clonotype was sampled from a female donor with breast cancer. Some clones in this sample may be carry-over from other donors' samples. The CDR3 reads CASTRRRTEQFF. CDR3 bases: TGTGCCAGCACCCGCCGACGGACCGAGCAGTTCTTC.